This record looks at one T cell receptor beta chain sequence and its context. Using its own MiXCR run on the RT-PCR reads, TCRdb lists one record per CDR3 protein. Altogether a few hundred thousand distinct CDR3 sequences are present, about 11% being singletons, with the ten largest covering about 10%. The sample belongs to a study of response to subunit inactivated influenza vaccine. CDR1 and CDR2 (germline): LNHDA, SQIVND (reference sequence). This CDR3 region has 16 residues. The J segment lost 2 bases and the V segment lost 5 bases, leaving 5 bases of the junction unmatched. The same data also contributed to another study, on T cells expressing NK-cell markers. According to that study: UMIs were included in TCR beta cDNA generated by 5'RACE template switching. The sequencing cohort of eight donors included seven HCMV-seropositive individuals and one seronegative individual. The CD3+CD56-NKG2C+ fraction was also led by these clonotypes in a few donors. Whether expanded NKG2C+ T cell clones were HCMV-specific remained unclear.

The material was PBMCs from blood, obtained on the day of vaccination. The rearrangement links TRBV19 to TRBJ2-1; 11 bases are a match to TRBD2. This TCR came from a man aged 45 to 65 who received an inactivated influenza vaccine. The chain's CDR3 is CASSPLLAGAYNEQFF. The DNA of the CDR3 is TGTGCCAGTAGTCCCTTACTAGCGGGAGCCTACAATGAGCAGTTCTTC.